Each of the 28 T cell receptor beta chains below was sequenced from the same sample in a study of CD8 T cells in ankylosing spondylitis. Study outcomes and limitations: Roughly eight highly homologous variants formed a TCR beta motif that appeared characteristic of ankylosing spondylitis blood.

Their target antigens are unknown. TCRdb analysed the 5' RACE reads with MiXCR anew, one entry per CDR3 protein. The profile shows 750,000 to 850,000 distinct CDR3 sequences, about 12% of them singletons. The specimen sequenced was blood, either unsorted or a sorted T cell fraction (not recorded which). All receptors come from a male donor with ankylosing spondylitis.

The chain combines TRBV20-1 with TRBJ1-1; the D gene is possibly TRBD1 (5 bases). Looked up from germline, CDR1 is DFQATT and CDR2 is SNEGSKA (reference sequence). There are 13 residues in the CDR3. V was trimmed by 6 bases and J by 6 bases, leaving 17 bases between them. CDR3 nucleotide sequence: TGCAGTGCAGATGAAATGGGGGGGGCTGAAGCTTTCTTT. It yields the protein CSADEMGGAEAFF.

This clonotype has a count of ten or more. The chain links TRBV20-1 to TRBJ2-1; D unresolved. The ends were cut back, 2 bases at V and 4 bases at J, with 12 bases in the middle. The germline CDR1 and CDR2 sequences are DFQATT and SNEGSKA (reference sequence). This CDR3 has 14 amino acids. The CDR3 is CSARIPGEYNEQFF. CDR3 in DNA: TGCAGTGCTAGAATTCCAGGAGAGTACAATGAGCAGTTCTTC.

This clonotype was found many times. CDR3 coding DNA: TGTGCCAGCAGCTTGGGACGTAGCGAAGCTTTCTTT. Amino acids: CASSLGRSEAFF. The V call is TRBV7-2, the J call TRBJ1-1; tentatively, D is TRBD1 (5 bases). Per germline, CDR1 SGHTA and CDR2 FQGNSA. V lost 3 bases and J lost 8, with 10 bases in between. The CDR3 covers 12 residues.

Only a few counts were recorded for this clonotype. The chain carries TRBV11-2 and TRBJ1-1, with TRBD1 matching 8 bases. The CDR3 has 17 residues. Germline V CDR1 and CDR2: SGHAT, FQNNGV. Losses at the gene ends were 5 bases for V and 0 bases for J; bases not matched to a gene: 11. The CDR3 protein is CASSIRRTGIMNTEAFF. The CDR3 DNA reads as TGTGCCAGCAGCATACGCAGGACAGGGATCATGAACACTGAAGCTTTCTTT.

This clonotype was counted ten times or more. The germline gene is not matched at one end of the junction; a read error may be the cause. The chain couples TRBV18 to TRBJ2-1; D not resolved. The V gene's germline CDR1 is KGHSH and CDR2 LQKENI. The CDR3 runs 15 residues. The CDR3 nucleotides read TGCGCCAGCAGCCCGGCCGGTAGCTCCTACAATGAGCAGTTCTTC. Translating it yields CASSPAGSSYNEQFF.

This clonotype was observed at least ten times. The V and J genes are TRBV20-1 and TRBJ2-1, with 9 bases aligning to TRBD1. Germline lookup yields CDR1 DFQATT and CDR2 SNEGSKA (reference sequence). The V segment lost 7 bases and the J segment 7 bases; nucleotides outside the gene matches: 11. The CDR3 loop spans 14 amino acids. DNA of the CDR3: TGCAGTGTCTCGGGACAGGGAGAAAGAAATGAGCAGTTCTTC. Its translation: CSVSGQGERNEQFF.

The chain links TRBV27 to TRBJ1-5, with TRBD1 identical over 8 bases. The V and J ends lost 5 bases and 6 bases, in that order; junction bases with no gene match: 6. This CDR3 has 14 residues. The germline CDR1 and CDR2 sequences are MNHEY and SMNVEV (reference sequence). In DNA, the CDR3 is TGTGCCAGCAGTGGCAGGGGGCGCGGTCAGCCCCAGCATTTT. It translates to CASSGRGRGQPQHF.

This clonotype came up many times. This chain uses TRBV12-3 or TRBV12-4 with TRBJ2-7; 14 bases agree with TRBD2. Unmatched junction bases numbered 4, after V lost 3 bases and J lost 6 bases. The length of the CDR3 is 15 residues. The CDR3 loop reads CASSLGTSGSGEQYF. As DNA, the CDR3 is TGTGCCAGCAGTTTGGGGACTAGCGGGAGTGGCGAGCAGTACTTC.

This clonotype was counted only a few times. The chain joins TRBV20-1 to TRBJ2-1; 7 bases are a match to TRBD1. Losses at the gene ends were 3 bases for V and 3 bases for J; bases not matched to a gene: 5. The CDR3 extends over 14 amino acids. Germline CDR1 and CDR2: DFQATT and SNEGSKA (reference sequence). DNA of the CDR3: TGCAGTGCTAGTCGCAGGGGGTTCTACAATGAGCAGTTCTTC. Translation: CSASRRGFYNEQFF.

The chain is built from TRBV6-5 and TRBJ2-2, with D hard to call. Trimming cost V 0 bases and J 6 bases, with 8 bases left between them. Germline V CDR1 and CDR2: MNHEY, SVGAGI. This CDR3 spans 14 amino acids. CDR3 protein: CASSYSRLAGELFF. The DNA for the CDR3 is TGTGCCAGCAGTTACTCGAGACTGGCCGGGGAGCTGTTTTTT.

This sequence joins TRBV6-6 and TRBJ1-5; tentative D call: TRBD1 (6 bases). The CDR3 extends over 12 amino acids. The ends were cut back, 7 bases at V and 6 bases at J, with 10 bases in the middle. Germline lookup yields CDR1 MNHNY and CDR2 SVGAGI (reference sequence). The CDR3: CASTTGPQPQHF. The DNA of the CDR3 is TGTGCCAGCACGACAGGCCCTCAGCCCCAGCATTTT.

V and J are TRBV5-1 and TRBJ2-3, with TRBD1 identical over 7 bases. Trimming took 8 bases from V and 4 from J; bases not matched to a gene: 13. The germline CDR1 and CDR2 sequences are SGHRS and YFSETQ. This CDR3 has 15 amino acids. This CDR3 is CASRPPGTAADTQYF. The CDR3, as DNA: TGCGCCAGTCGACCGCCCGGGACAGCGGCAGATACGCAGTATTTT.

The chain recombines TRBV6-1 with TRBJ1-3; D is unclear. The V gene lost 2 bases and the J gene lost 3 bases, with 14 bases spanning the gap. The CDR3 totals 16 residues. The germline V gene has CDR1 MNHNS and CDR2 SASEGT. The CDR3 nucleotides are TGTGCCAGCAGTGAACTCCCACGGGGTGATGGAAACACCATATATTTT. Translating gives CASSELPRGDGNTIYF.

This clonotype turned up a few times. V gene TRBV20-1 combines with J gene TRBJ2-7, with 11 bases identical to TRBD2. The CDR3 is 14 residues long. Germline loops: CDR1 DFQATT, CDR2 SNEGSKA (reference sequence). With V trimmed by 1 base and J by 6 bases, 5 bases remained unmatched. CDR3 sequence: CSARVAGGPREQYF. Here the CDR3 DNA reads TGCAGTGCTAGAGTAGCGGGAGGGCCGCGCGAGCAGTACTTC.

This clonotype appeared a few times. The V call is TRBV10-3, the J call TRBJ1-1, with D tentatively TRBD1 (6 bases). Trimming stripped 11 bases from V and 5 bases from J, with 18 bases between. The CDR3 totals 13 residues. The germline V gene encodes CDR1 ENHRY and CDR2 SYGVKD. The CDR3 DNA reads as TGTGCCGTCGGAAGACAGGAGAAGACTGAAGCTTTCTTT. Translated, it gives CAVGRQEKTEAFF.

The chain is built from TRBV6-2 or TRBV6-3 and TRBJ2-5; D is possibly TRBD1 (5 bases). Trimming stripped 1 base from V and 2 bases from J, with 11 bases between. Germline V CDR1 and CDR2: MNHEY, SVGEGT. The CDR3 sequence is 15 residues long. The CDR3 sequence: CASSYWGRGQETQYF. The CDR3 bases are TGTGCCAGCAGTTACTGGGGCAGAGGACAAGAGACCCAGTACTTC.

The J gene is TRBJ1-2, the V gene TRBV28; a weak D match, TRBD1 (5 bases). Germline values: CDR1 MDHEN, CDR2 SYDVKM. The CDR3 runs 12 residues. V gave up 4 bases and J gave up 6 bases, with 9 bases separating them. The CDR3 nucleotides read TGTGCCAGCAGTTCTCTAGGGGATGGCTACACCTTC. Its translation is CASSSLGDGYTF.

At least ten counts were recorded for this clonotype. V usage is TRBV12-3 or TRBV12-4 and J usage is TRBJ2-7; possible D gene TRBD1, 7 bases. The CDR3 is 15 residues long. Trimming left V 1 base short and J 1 base short, with 11 bases between. For the CDR3, the DNA is TGTGCCAGCAGTTTAGGGGGGGACAGATCCTACGAGCAGTACTTC. It yields the protein CASSLGGDRSYEQYF.

The chain carries TRBV10-3 and TRBJ2-3; no clear D gene. CDR3 length equals 13 residues. Trimming took off 7 bases at V and 3 bases at J, with 11 bases between the two ends. Germline values: CDR1 ENHRY, CDR2 SYGVKD. As DNA, the CDR3 is TGTGCCATCACTAGAGGTAGTACAGATACGCAGTATTTT. Its protein product is CAITRGSTDTQYF.

The gene calls are TRBV18 and TRBJ2-1; D unresolved. The CDR3 contains 14 residues. Trimming removed 6 bases from V and 7 bases from J, with 16 bases in between. Looked up from germline, CDR1 is KGHSH and CDR2 is LQKENI. The CDR3 spells CASSPRWDFNEQFF. For the CDR3, the DNA is TGTGCCAGCTCCCCCCGTTGGGATTTTAATGAGCAGTTCTTC.

This chain links TRBV6-1 with TRBJ2-1; D assignment may be TRBD1 or TRBD2 (5 bases each). The CDR3 has 16 amino acids. Germline V CDR1 and CDR2: MNHNS, SASEGT. The germline V and J ends were trimmed by 11 bases and 0 bases, with 20 bases remaining between them. Written as DNA, the CDR3 is TGTGCCGTCACGGGGCTAGCCCCGAGCTCCTACAATGAGCAGTTCTTC. Its protein is CAVTGLAPSSYNEQFF.

This clonotype was recorded at least ten times. This chain connects TRBV5-4 to TRBJ2-7; possible D gene TRBD1, 7 bases. V gave up 5 bases and J gave up 4 bases, with 13 bases separating them. Germline CDR1 is SGHNT and CDR2 is YYREEE (reference sequence). The CDR3 consists of 13 residues. The DNA for the CDR3 is TGTGCCAGCAGTTTACAGGGGAGGTACGAGCAGTACTTC. Translation: CASSLQGRYEQYF.

Many counts were recorded for this clonotype. The chain combines TRBV5-1 with TRBJ1-4; D uncertain. The V gene lost 5 bases and the J gene lost 5 bases, with 13 bases spanning the gap. Germline CDR1 is SGHRS and CDR2 is YFSETQ. CDR3 length equals 14 residues. The CDR3 region is CASRLLSINEKLFF. The CDR3 nucleotides read TGCGCCAGCAGGCTTCTGAGCATCAATGAAAAACTGTTTTTT.

The gene calls are TRBV20-1 and TRBJ2-1, with 9 bases aligning to TRBD2. This CDR3 has 16 residues. Germline V gene data show CDR1 as DFQATT and CDR2 as SNEGSKA (reference sequence). V shed 0 bases, J shed 7 bases, and the junction held 10 bases outside the gene matches. The CDR3 DNA is TGCAGTGCTAGAGAGGGTGCTCTAGCGGGAAGGAATGAGCAGTTCTTC. This translates into CSAREGALAGRNEQFF.

The V gene is TRBV5-1, the J gene TRBJ2-6, with TRBD1 matching over 8 bases. The junction had 10 bases not matched to a gene; V was cut back by 2 bases and J by 0 bases. The germline CDR1 and CDR2 sequences are SGHRS and YFSETQ. This CDR3 has 19 residues. CDR3 coding DNA: TGCGCCAGCAGCTTCTCATTCGGACAGGGTCCCTCTGGGGCCAACGTCCTGACTTTC. Protein: CASSFSFGQGPSGANVLTF.

This clonotype was seen more than once but under ten times. The gene calls are TRBV29-1 and TRBJ1-1; D is ambiguous. Germline CDR1 and CDR2: SQVTM and ANQGSEA. CDR3 length: 14 residues. V was trimmed by 4 bases and J by 5 bases, leaving 17 bases between them. CDR3 sequence reads: CSVVMISWGTEAFF. DNA for the CDR3: TGCAGCGTTGTAATGATTTCGTGGGGTACTGAAGCTTTCTTT. Filled out from reference TRBV29-1 and TRBJ1-1, the complete variable domain reads SAVISQKPSRDICQRGTSLTIQCQVDSQVTMMFWYRQQPGQSLTLIATANQGSEATYESGFVIDKFPISRPNLTFSTLTVSNMSPEDSSIYLCSVVMISWGTEAFFGQGTRLTVV.

This chain joins TRBV7-9 and TRBJ1-5; 7 bases fit TRBD1. The CDR3 has 16 residues. Germline CDR1 reads SEHNR; CDR2 reads FQNEAQ (reference sequence). The ends lost 5 bases at V and 7 bases at J; junction bases unmatched: 14. The CDR3 nucleotides read TGTGCCAGCAGCCCCGGCACAGGGGCGGGTAGCCAGCCCCAGCATTTT. Protein sequence: CASSPGTGAGSQPQHF.

This clonotype was found many times. The J gene is TRBJ1-6, the V gene TRBV5-1; D is perhaps TRBD1 (6 bases). This CDR3 has 16 residues. V gave up 4 bases and J gave up 6 bases, with 17 bases separating them. The germline V gene has CDR1 SGHRS and CDR2 YFSETQ. CDR3 nucleotides: TGCGCCAGCAGCCAGGAGGTCGGGGGCAGTAATTCACCCCTCCACTTT. Translating it yields CASSQEVGGSNSPLHF.